This T cell receptor beta chain was sequenced for a study of blood T cell repertoires in COVID-19. About the study: T cells, B-cell-depleted T cells, or PBMCs supplied cDNA or gDNA.

Germline CDR1 SGHRS, CDR2 YFSETQ. This CDR3 has 12 residues. Trimming cost V 3 bases and J 6 bases; bases outside gene matches: 0. Profiling relied on immunoSEQ multiplex PCR, and the TCRdb table lists in-frame clones only, not all of them. The data contain about 200,000 clones, around three quarters of them singletons. Source material: peripheral blood. This clonotype was obtained from a woman in her seventies with acute or convalescent COVID-19. The chain joins TRBV5-1 to TRBJ2-1; TRBD1 agrees at 7 bases. The CDR3 is CASSWDSNEQFF. The CDR3 coding sequence is TGCGCCAGCAGCTGGGACAGCAATGAGCAGTTCTTC. The full variable domain, rest sourced from reference TRBV5-1 and TRBJ2-1, is KAGVTQTPRYLIKTRGQQVTLSCSPISGHRSVSWYQQTPGQGLQFLFEYFSETQRNKGNFPGRFSGRQFSNSRSEMNVSTLELGDSALYLCASSWDSNEQFFGPGTRLTVL.